There are many counts of the clone carrying this T cell receptor beta chain. Its antigen is undetermined. These data come from a study of response to subunit inactivated influenza vaccine. Study observations and caveats: Each seasonal influenza vaccination recruits few new T cells, the authors suggested.

A single record per CDR3 protein comes from TCRdb applying MiXCR to the RT-PCR reads. Here the sample spans 650,000 or so distinct CDR3 sequences, 12% to 15% being singletons. Trimming took 1 base from V and 2 from J, leaving 15 bases between them. The CDR3 totals 17 residues. The germline CDR1 and CDR2 sequences are LGHNA and YSLEER. The rearrangement links TRBV4-3 to TRBJ2-1, with D hard to call. Sequencing used PBMCs from blood, obtained around 14 days before vaccination. This TCR was recovered from a middle-aged man who received an inactivated influenza vaccine. CDR3 in DNA: TGCGCCAGCAGCCAAGCGGCTCGAGCTTACGCCTACAATGAGCAGTTCTTC. Protein: CASSQAARAYAYNEQFF.